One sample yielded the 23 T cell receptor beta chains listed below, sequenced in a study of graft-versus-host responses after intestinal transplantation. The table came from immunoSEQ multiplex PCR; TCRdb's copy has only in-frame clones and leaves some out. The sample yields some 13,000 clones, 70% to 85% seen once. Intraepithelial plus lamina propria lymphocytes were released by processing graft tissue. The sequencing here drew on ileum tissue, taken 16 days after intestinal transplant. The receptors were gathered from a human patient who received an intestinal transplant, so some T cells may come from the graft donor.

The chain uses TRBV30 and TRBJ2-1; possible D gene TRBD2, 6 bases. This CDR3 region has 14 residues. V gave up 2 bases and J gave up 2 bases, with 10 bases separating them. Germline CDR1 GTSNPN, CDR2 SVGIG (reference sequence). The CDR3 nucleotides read TGTGCCTGGAGTATAGCGGCCGCCTACAATGAGCAGTTCTTC. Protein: CAWSIAAAYNEQFF.

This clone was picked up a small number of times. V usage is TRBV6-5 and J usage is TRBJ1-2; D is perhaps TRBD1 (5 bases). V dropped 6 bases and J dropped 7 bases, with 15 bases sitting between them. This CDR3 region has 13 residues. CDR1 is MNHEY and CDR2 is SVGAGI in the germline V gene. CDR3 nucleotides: TGTGCCAGCAGGACGCAAGGGGTACGTGGCTACACCTTC. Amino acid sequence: CASRTQGVRGYTF.

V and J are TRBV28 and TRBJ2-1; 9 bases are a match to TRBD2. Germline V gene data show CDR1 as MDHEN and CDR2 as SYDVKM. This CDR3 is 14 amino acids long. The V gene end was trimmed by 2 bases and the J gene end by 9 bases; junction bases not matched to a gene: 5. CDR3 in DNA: TGTGCCAGCAGTTTAGCGGGAGGGGTTCCTGAGCAGTTCTTC. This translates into CASSLAGGVPEQFF.

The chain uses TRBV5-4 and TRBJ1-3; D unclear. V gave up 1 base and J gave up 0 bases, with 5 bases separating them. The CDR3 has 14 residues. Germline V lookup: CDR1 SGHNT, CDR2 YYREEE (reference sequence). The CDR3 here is CASSLSSSGNTIYF. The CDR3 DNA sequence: TGTGCCAGCAGCTTGTCCAGCTCTGGAAACACCATATATTTT.

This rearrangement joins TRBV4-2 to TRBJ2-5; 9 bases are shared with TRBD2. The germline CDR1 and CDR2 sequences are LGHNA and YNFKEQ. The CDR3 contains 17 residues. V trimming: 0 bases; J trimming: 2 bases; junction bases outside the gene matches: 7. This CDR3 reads CASSQEGLAQLQETQYF. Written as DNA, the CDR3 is TGTGCCAGCAGCCAAGAAGGACTAGCGCAGTTACAAGAGACCCAGTACTTC.

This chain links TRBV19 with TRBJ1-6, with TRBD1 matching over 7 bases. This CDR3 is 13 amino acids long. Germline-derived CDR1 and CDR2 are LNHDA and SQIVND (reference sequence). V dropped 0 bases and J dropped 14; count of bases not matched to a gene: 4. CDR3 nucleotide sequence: TGTGCCAGTAGTATAGAAAACAGGGGAGCCCTCCACTTT. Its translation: CASSIENRGALHF.

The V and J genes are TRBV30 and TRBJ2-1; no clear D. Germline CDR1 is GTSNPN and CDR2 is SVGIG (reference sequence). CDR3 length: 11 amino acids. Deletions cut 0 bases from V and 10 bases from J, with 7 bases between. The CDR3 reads CAWSVLREQFF. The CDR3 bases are TGTGCCTGGAGTGTACTGAGGGAGCAGTTCTTC.

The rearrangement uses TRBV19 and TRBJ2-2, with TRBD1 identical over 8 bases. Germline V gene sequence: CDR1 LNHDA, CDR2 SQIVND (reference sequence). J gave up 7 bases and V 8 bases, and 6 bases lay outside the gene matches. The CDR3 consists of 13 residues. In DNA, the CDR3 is TGTGCCAGTCATCCAGGGGGCATCGGGGAGCTGTTTTTT. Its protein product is CASHPGGIGELFF. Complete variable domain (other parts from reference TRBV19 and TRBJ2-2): DGGITQSPKYLFRKEGQNVTLSCEQNLNHDAMYWYRQDPGQGLRLIYYSQIVNDFQKGDIAEGYSVSREKKESFPLTVTSAQKNPTAFYLCASHPGGIGELFFGEGSRLTVL.

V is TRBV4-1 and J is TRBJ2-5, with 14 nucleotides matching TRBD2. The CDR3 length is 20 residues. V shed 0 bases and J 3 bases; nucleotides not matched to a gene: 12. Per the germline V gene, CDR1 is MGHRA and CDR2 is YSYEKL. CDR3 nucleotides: TGCGCCAGCAGCCAAGATGGGTTTAGGGGACTAGCGGGAGTCGAAGAGACCCAGTACTTC. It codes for CASSQDGFRGLAGVEETQYF.

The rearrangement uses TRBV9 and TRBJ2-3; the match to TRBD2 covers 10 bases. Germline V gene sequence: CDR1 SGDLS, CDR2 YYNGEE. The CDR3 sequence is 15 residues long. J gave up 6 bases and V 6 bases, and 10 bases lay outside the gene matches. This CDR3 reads CASNVGTSAADTQYF. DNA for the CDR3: TGTGCCAGCAATGTCGGGACTAGCGCCGCGGATACGCAGTATTTT.

The DNA of the CDR3 is TGTGCCAGCAGGTCCCCGGGACAAGCCTACGAGCAGTACTTC. It yields the protein CASRSPGQAYEQYF. The chain links TRBV28 to TRBJ2-7, with D maybe TRBD1 (6 bases). Germline values: CDR1 MDHEN, CDR2 SYDVKM. The CDR3 consists of 14 residues. The V and J ends lost 6 bases and 2 bases respectively, with 14 bases between them.

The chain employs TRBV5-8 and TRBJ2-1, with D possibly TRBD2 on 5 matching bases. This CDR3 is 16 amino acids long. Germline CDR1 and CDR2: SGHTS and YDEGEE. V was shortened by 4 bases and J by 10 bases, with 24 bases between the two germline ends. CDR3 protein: CASSLVPVPYGGEQFF. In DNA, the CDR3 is TGTGCCAGCAGCCTCGTCCCGGTACCCTACGGAGGAGAGCAGTTCTTC.

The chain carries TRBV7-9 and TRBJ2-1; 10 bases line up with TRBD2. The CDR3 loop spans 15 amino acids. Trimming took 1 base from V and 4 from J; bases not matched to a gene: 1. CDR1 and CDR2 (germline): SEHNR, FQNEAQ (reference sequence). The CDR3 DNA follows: TGTGCCAGCAGCTTAGGGACTAGCGGATACAATGAGCAGTTCTTC. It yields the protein CASSLGTSGYNEQFF.

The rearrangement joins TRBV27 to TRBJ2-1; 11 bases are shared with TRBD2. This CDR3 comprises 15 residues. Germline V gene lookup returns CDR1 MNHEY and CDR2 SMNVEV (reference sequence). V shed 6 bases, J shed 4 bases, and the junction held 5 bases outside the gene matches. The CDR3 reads CASSVGTSGYNEQFF. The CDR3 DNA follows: TGTGCCAGCAGCGTCGGGACTAGCGGTTACAATGAGCAGTTCTTC.

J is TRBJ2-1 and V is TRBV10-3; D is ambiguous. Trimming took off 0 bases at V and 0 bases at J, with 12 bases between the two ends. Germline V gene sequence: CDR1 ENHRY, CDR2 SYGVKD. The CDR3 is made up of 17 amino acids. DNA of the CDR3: TGTGCCATCAGTGAGTCGCCGACTCTTAGCTCCTACAATGAGCAGTTCTTC. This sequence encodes CAISESPTLSSYNEQFF.

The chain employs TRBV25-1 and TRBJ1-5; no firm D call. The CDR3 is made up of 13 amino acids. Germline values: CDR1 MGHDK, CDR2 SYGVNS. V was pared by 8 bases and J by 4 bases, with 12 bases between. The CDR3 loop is CASEGDGNQPQHF. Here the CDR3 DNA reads TGTGCCAGCGAGGGAGACGGGAATCAGCCCCAGCATTTT.

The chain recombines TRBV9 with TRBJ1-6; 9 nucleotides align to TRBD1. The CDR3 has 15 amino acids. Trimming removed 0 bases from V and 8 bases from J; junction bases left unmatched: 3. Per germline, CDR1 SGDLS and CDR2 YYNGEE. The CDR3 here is CASSVGGTGYSPLHF. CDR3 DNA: TGTGCCAGCAGCGTAGGGGGGACAGGGTATTCACCCCTCCACTTT.

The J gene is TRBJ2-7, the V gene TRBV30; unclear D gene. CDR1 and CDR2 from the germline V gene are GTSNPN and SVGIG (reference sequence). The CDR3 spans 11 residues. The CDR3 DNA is TGTGCTAGCAATGGCGGTTACGAGCAGTACTTC. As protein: CASNGGYEQYF.

CDR3: CASSFGRGYEQYF. CDR3 sequence (DNA): TGTGCCAGCAGTTTTGGTCGCGGCTACGAGCAGTACTTC. This sequence joins TRBV27 and TRBJ2-7; no clear D gene. This CDR3 region has 13 residues. CDR1 is MNHEY and CDR2 is SMNVEV in the germline V gene (reference sequence). V was trimmed by 3 bases and J by 3 bases, leaving 9 bases between them.

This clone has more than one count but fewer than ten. Here the CDR3 reads CASSLSSGGIYEQYF. CDR3 bases: TGTGCCAGCAGCTTATCTTCAGGGGGGATATACGAGCAGTACTTC. The rearrangement uses TRBV7-2 and TRBJ2-7; possibly TRBD1 for D (7 bases). Trimming stripped 2 bases from V and 4 bases from J, with 15 bases between. Germline CDR1 SGHTA, CDR2 FQGNSA. This CDR3 comprises 15 residues.

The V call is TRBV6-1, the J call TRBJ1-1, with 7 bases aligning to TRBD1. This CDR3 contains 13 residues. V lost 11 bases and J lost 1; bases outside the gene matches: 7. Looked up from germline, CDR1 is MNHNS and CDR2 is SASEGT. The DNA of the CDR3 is TGTGCCTCAAGCCGGACAGGGAACACTGAAGCTTTCTTT. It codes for CASSRTGNTEAFF.

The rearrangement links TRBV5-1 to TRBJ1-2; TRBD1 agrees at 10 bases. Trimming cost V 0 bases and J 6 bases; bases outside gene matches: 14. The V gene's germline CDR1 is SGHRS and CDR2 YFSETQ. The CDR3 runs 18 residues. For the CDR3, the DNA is TGCGCCAGCAGCTTGGCCCTTCGTCCCGGGACAGGGGTTCATGGCTACACCTTC. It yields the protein CASSLALRPGTGVHGYTF. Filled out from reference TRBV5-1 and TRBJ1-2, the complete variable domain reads KAGVTQTPRYLIKTRGQQVTLSCSPISGHRSVSWYQQTPGQGLQFLFEYFSETQRNKGNFPGRFSGRQFSNSRSEMNVSTLELGDSALYLCASSLALRPGTGVHGYTFGSGTRLTVV.

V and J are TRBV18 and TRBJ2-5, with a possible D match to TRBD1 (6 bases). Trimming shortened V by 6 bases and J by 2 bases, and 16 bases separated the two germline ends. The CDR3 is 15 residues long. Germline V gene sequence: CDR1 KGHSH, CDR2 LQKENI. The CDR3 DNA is TGTGCCAGCTCCCCCAGACAGGTGGATCAAGAGACCCAGTACTTC. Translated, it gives CASSPRQVDQETQYF.